This TCR beta chain was identified in a study of T cell repertoires in cytomegalovirus infection (dated by TCRdb to between 2019 and 2020). Background on the whole study: Recently identified HLA-C-restricted CMV epitopes, whose presentation resists viral immunomodulation, were targeted by peptide stimulations together with well-studied HLA-B-restricted epitopes. Donor HLA type was relevant to the analysis, as public TCR beta signatures indicated carriage of CMV infection together with the matching HLA type. General conclusions and limits of the study: Cumulative frequency of public TCR beta family members discriminated carriers of CMV infection plus the relevant HLA type in this cohort and an independent approximately 360-donor cohort. The ex vivo response was dominated by HLA-C-restricted CMV-specific TCR beta clonotypes, and the single most frequent clonotype in two of eight donors was supplied by these HLA-C-restricted clonotypes.

Spanning cysteine to phenylalanine, the CDR3 consists of 17 amino acids. Only the CDR3 DNA stays, 51 bases, in frame from base 1. V is cut back by 5 bases and J by 4 bases, with 9 bases in the junction unmatched. Looking up the germline V gene yields CDR1 SGHVS and CDR2 FQNEAQ. The reads were generated on an Illumina HiSeq 1500. The public sequencing data were trimmed at Q25 with fastp and processed into clonotypes with MiXCR by TCRdb, which kept only in-frame beta chains. Entries are consolidated by CDR3 protein sequence, retaining the most common genes and DNA. The sample has approximately 590,000 distinct CDR3 sequences on record, approximately 40% of them singletons. The ten top clones hold about half of the sample. On this clonotype itself: The clone's antigen remains unknown. There are no base qualities to consult, and no much larger clone falls within one base.

According to the study, the label for this sample's treatment or condition signals: in vitro stimulation with specific CMV peptide epitopes to enrich CMV-specific T cells. The rearranged segments are TRBV7-8 and TRBJ2-7, and TRBD2 matches 15 of the central bases. This clonotype was sampled from a human donor in good health (CMV status not recorded). Some clones in this sample may be carry-over from other donors' samples. Source: cultured PBMCs, taken from culture after CMV antigen stimulation. The DNA sequence follows: TGTGCCAGCAGCCCCCGGACTAGCGGGAGGGCCGGTTACGAGCAGTACTTC. It codes for CASSPRTSGRAGYEQYF.